The rows below give T cell receptor beta chains drawn from one sample of a study of T cell responses to AZD1222 COVID-19 vaccine. TCRdb's table, derived via immunoSEQ multiplex PCR, lists solely in-frame clones and lacks some. The top ten hold less than 20% of the sample, which has approximately 75,000 clones, over 75% seen once. The sample consisted of peripheral blood, taken 28 days after the second AZD1222 dose. The receptors were sampled from an adult who received the AZD1222 COVID-19 vaccine. The CDR3 runs from the conserved cysteine through the conserved F or W. D genes are given only for firm matches. Some rows have no size entry. The others give once, few or many, or a class for an expanded clone.

CDR3 protein	CDR3 DNA	D gene	V gene	J gene	clone size
CAWSALETQYF	TGTGCCTGGAGTGCCCTGGAGACCCAGTACTTC	-	TRBV30	TRBJ2-5	-
CASSKGTSLASYNEQFF	TGTGCCAGCAGCAAAGGAACTAGCTTGGCATCCTACAATGAGCAGTTCTTC	-	TRBV21-1	TRBJ2-1	-
CASSPRKGANEKLFF	TGTGCCAGCAGCCCTCGAAAGGGGGCGAATGAAAAACTGTTTTTT	TRBD1	TRBV7-3	TRBJ1-4	-
CASSLGQASYEQYF	TGTGCCAGCAGCTTAGGCCAGGCGTCCTACGAGCAGTACTTC	-	TRBV7-9	TRBJ2-7	-
CASSYDRNTEAFF	TGTGCCAGCAGCTACGACAGGAACACTGAAGCTTTCTTT	-	TRBV7-2	TRBJ1-1	few
CASSWTSALSYNEQFF	TGTGCCAGCAGTTGGACTAGCGCTCTCTCCTACAATGAGCAGTTCTTC	TRBD2	TRBV7-8	TRBJ2-1	once
CASSLDLTEAFF	TGTGCCAGCAGCCTGGACCTCACTGAAGCTTTCTTT	-	TRBV7-2	TRBJ1-1	-
CASSYSPRGNTEAFF	TGTGCCAGCAGTTACTCCCCAAGGGGGAACACTGAAGCTTTCTTT	-	TRBV6-5	TRBJ1-1	-
CASRTVANYGYTF	TGTGCCAGCAGGACAGTAGCTAACTATGGCTACACCTTC	-	TRBV27	TRBJ1-2	-
CASSPSGLEVEETQYF	TGTGCCAGTAGTCCCTCGGGACTAGAGGTTGAAGAGACCCAGTACTTC	TRBD2	TRBV19	TRBJ2-5	few
CASSVLSGGYTF	TGTGCCAGCAGTGTCCTCAGTGGAGGCTACACCTTC	-	TRBV2	TRBJ1-2	few
CASRTGGTNTEAFF	TGTGCCAGCAGAACAGGGGGAACGAACACTGAAGCTTTCTTT	TRBD1	TRBV28	TRBJ1-1	-
CASSPGGPNQPQHF	TGCGCCAGCAGCCCCGGGGGCCCCAATCAGCCCCAGCATTTT	-	TRBV5-1	TRBJ1-5	once
CASSYSWEEFAEAFF	TGTGCCAGCAGTTACTCTTGGGAGGAGTTCGCTGAAGCTTTCTTT	-	TRBV6-5	TRBJ1-1	once
CASSSGQNTEAFF	TGTGCCAGCAGCTCGGGACAGAACACTGAAGCTTTCTTT	-	TRBV7-3	TRBJ1-1	-
CATSSTGTSRYNEQFF	TGTGCCACCAGCAGTACCGGGACTAGCAGATACAATGAGCAGTTCTTC	TRBD2	TRBV15	TRBJ2-1	-
CASSSLPGSGNQPQHF	TGTGCCAGTAGTTCCTTACCGGGTTCCGGGAATCAGCCCCAGCATTTT	-	TRBV19	TRBJ1-5	-
CASSPSGGARETQYF	TGTGCCAGCAGCCCCAGTGGGGGGGCCCGAGAGACCCAGTACTTC	-	TRBV7-2	TRBJ2-5	few
CASSKTGVSAEAFF	TGTGCCAGCAGCAAAACAGGGGTGAGTGCTGAAGCTTTCTTT	TRBD1	TRBV6-5	TRBJ1-1	-
CASSLRLGSYNEQFF	TGTGCCAGCAGCTTGAGACTAGGTTCCTACAATGAGCAGTTCTTC	-	TRBV5-4	TRBJ2-1	-
CASSGVGTTEAFF	TGTGCCTCCTCAGGGGTAGGCACCACTGAAGCTTTCTTT	-	TRBV7-7	TRBJ1-1	-
CSARGYETQYF	TGCAGCGCAAGAGGTTATGAGACCCAGTACTTC	-	TRBV29-1	TRBJ2-5	-
CASSTRGLYGYTF	TGTGCCAGCAGCACTCGGGGCCTCTATGGCTACACCTTC	-	TRBV12-3/TRBV12-4	TRBJ1-2	few
CASSLGRELSTDTQYF	TGTGCCAGCAGCTTAGGGCGAGAGCTCAGCACAGATACGCAGTATTTT	-	TRBV11-3	TRBJ2-3	-
CASSPGTGGNTEAFF	TGTGCCAGCTCACCCGGGACAGGAGGGAACACTGAAGCTTTCTTT	TRBD1	TRBV18	TRBJ1-1	-
CASSRAGTGVFEQYF	TGTGCCAGCAGCAGGGCGGGGACAGGTGTTTTCGAGCAGTACTTC	TRBD1	TRBV4-2	TRBJ2-7	-
CASSIGQRQGLRVEQYF	TGTGCCAGTAGTATAGGCCAACGACAGGGACTCCGCGTCGAGCAGTACTTC	-	TRBV19	TRBJ2-7	-
CSLRTDSYEQYF	TGCAGCTTGAGGACGGACTCCTACGAGCAGTACTTC	-	TRBV29-1	TRBJ2-7	-
CAIGQASNYGYTF	TGTGCCATAGGACAGGCCTCTAACTATGGCTACACCTTC	TRBD1	TRBV5-4	TRBJ1-2	-
CASSQGGRRNDNEQFF	TGTGCCAGCAGCCAAGGGGGAAGGCGAAACGACAATGAGCAGTTCTTC	-	TRBV3-1/TRBV3-2	TRBJ2-1	few
CASSQALGGPGNTIYF	TGTGCCAGCAGCCAAGCCCTCGGCGGGCCTGGAAACACCATATATTTT	-	TRBV4-2	TRBJ1-3	-
CASSLRDFTNYGYTF	TGTGCCAGCAGCTTACGGGACTTTACTAACTATGGCTACACCTTC	-	TRBV7-8	TRBJ1-2	-
CASSQDIAGLGEQFF	TGTGCCAGCAGCCAAGATATAGCGGGGTTAGGTGAGCAGTTCTTC	TRBD2	TRBV4-2	TRBJ2-1	-
CASSHSQVDSPLHF	TGTGCCAGCAGCCACTCCCAGGTGGATTCACCCCTCCACTTT	-	TRBV7-8	TRBJ1-6	-
CASSQVFLGLGTGEDQPQHF	TGTGCCAGCAGCCAAGTTTTCCTCGGGTTGGGGACAGGTGAAGATCAGCCCCAGCATTTT	TRBD1	TRBV4-2	TRBJ1-5	-
CASTGAASSYNSPLHF	TGTGCCAGCACCGGGGCGGCAAGCTCCTATAATTCACCCCTCCACTTT	-	TRBV6-6	TRBJ1-6	once
CASSTRPPPKFYEQYF	TGTGCCAGCAGTACGCGGCCCCCACCAAAGTTCTACGAGCAGTACTTC	-	TRBV6-2/TRBV6-3	TRBJ2-7	-
CASSVLVGDPYYGYTF	TGTGCCAGTAGTGTTTTGGTAGGGGACCCCTACTATGGCTACACCTTC	-	TRBV19	TRBJ1-2	-
CASSLEGADTEAFF	TGTGCCAGCAGCTTGGAAGGGGCGGACACTGAAGCTTTCTTT	-	TRBV5-5	TRBJ1-1	-
CASSQEQGTIEQFF	TGTGCCAGCAGCCAAGAACAGGGGACAATTGAGCAGTTCTTC	TRBD1	TRBV4-2	TRBJ2-1	few
CASSDPGSGDTQYF	TGCGCCAGCAGTGACCCGGGGTCGGGAGATACGCAGTATTTT	-	TRBV10-1	TRBJ2-3	-
CASSQDRRGGLDEQFF	TGTGCCAGCAGCCAAGATCGACGGGGGGGCCTCGATGAGCAGTTCTTC	TRBD2	TRBV14	TRBJ2-1	-
CASSYSTGLYGYTF	TGTGCCAGCAGTTACTCGACAGGCCTTTATGGCTACACCTTC	-	TRBV6-2/TRBV6-3	TRBJ1-2	-
CASSESPHANTEAFF	TGTGCCAGCAGTGAATCCCCACACGCGAACACTGAAGCTTTCTTT	-	TRBV2	TRBJ1-1	-
CASSAQRGTEAFF	TGTGCCAGCAGCGCCCAGAGGGGCACTGAAGCTTTCTTT	-	TRBV12-3/TRBV12-4	TRBJ1-1	-
CASSPQKNTEAFF	TGTGCCAGCTCACCGCAAAAGAACACTGAAGCTTTCTTT	-	TRBV18	TRBJ1-1	-
CASSLSGYEQYF	TGTGCCAGCAGCTTGTCGGGTTACGAGCAGTACTTC	-	TRBV5-4	TRBJ2-7	-
CASSLLAGGPGYNEQFF	TGTGCCAGCAGCTTACTAGCGGGGGGGCCAGGGTACAATGAGCAGTTCTTC	TRBD2	TRBV7-2	TRBJ2-1	-
CASSPGPSYEQYF	TGTGCCAGCTCACCGGGACCATCCTACGAGCAGTACTTC	-	TRBV7-2	TRBJ2-7	-